This is a list of T cell receptor beta chains from one sample in a study of blood T cell repertoires in COVID-19. The table came from immunoSEQ multiplex PCR; TCRdb's copy has only in-frame clones and leaves some out. Here the sample spans approximately 200,000 clones, roughly 85% being singletons. The source material was peripheral blood. Source of these receptors: a man aged 40-49 years with acute or convalescent COVID-19. Both conserved end residues are part of each CDR3. Fields, in order: clone size, D gene, V gene, J gene, CDR3 protein, CDR3 DNA. D genes are given only for firm matches. Clone size is given for some rows only: seen once, a few or many times, or a class if the clone is expanded.

size: .
D: .
V: TRBV18
J: TRBJ2-7
CDR3: CASSPGNYEQYF
DNA: TGTGCCAGCTCACCGGGCAACTACGAGCAGTACTTC

size: .
D: TRBD1
V: TRBV19
J: TRBJ2-5
CDR3: CASSSQDDRAQETQYF
DNA: TGTGCCAGTAGTAGCCAGGACGACAGGGCCCAAGAGACCCAGTACTTC

size: few
D: TRBD1
V: TRBV19
J: TRBJ1-3
CDR3: CASSILGTASGNTIYF
DNA: TGTGCCAGTAGTATACTCGGGACAGCCTCTGGAAACACCATATATTTT

size: once
D: .
V: TRBV7-2
J: TRBJ1-2
CDR3: CASSPSPGYGYTF
DNA: TGTGCCAGCAGCCCCTCCCCGGGCTATGGCTACACCTTC

size: .
D: .
V: TRBV7-2
J: TRBJ1-3
CDR3: CASSSRSAGGNTIYF
DNA: TGTGCCAGCAGCTCCCGGTCGGCCGGGGGAAACACCATATATTTT

size: once
D: .
V: TRBV19
J: TRBJ2-7
CDR3: CASSDRYYEQYF
DNA: TGTGCCAGTAGCGACAGATACTACGAGCAGTACTTC

size: few
D: .
V: TRBV5-4
J: TRBJ1-2
CDR3: CASSLGAQDGYTF
DNA: TGTGCCAGCAGCTTGGGGGCGCAAGATGGCTACACCTTC

size: .
D: .
V: TRBV9
J: TRBJ1-6
CDR3: CASSVQRPLYNSPLHF
DNA: TGTGCCAGCAGCGTTCAGCGTCCTCTCTATAATTCACCCCTCCACTTT

size: few
D: TRBD1
V: TRBV7-9
J: TRBJ1-3
CDR3: CASTHGQGASGNTIYF
DNA: TGTGCCAGCACCCATGGACAGGGGGCGTCTGGAAACACCATATATTTT

size: .
D: .
V: TRBV6-5
J: TRBJ1-6
CDR3: CASSALGRDNSPLHF
DNA: TGTGCCAGCAGCGCCCTCGGGAGAGATAATTCACCCCTCCACTTT

size: once
D: TRBD1
V: TRBV12-5
J: TRBJ1-6
CDR3: CASGPDRGGSYNSPLHF
DNA: TGTGCTAGTGGCCCTGACAGGGGTGGCTCCTATAATTCACCCCTCCACTTT

size: .
D: .
V: TRBV9
J: TRBJ2-1
CDR3: CASSASPGLTYNEQFF
DNA: TGTGCCAGCAGCGCCAGCCCGGGACTCACCTACAATGAGCAGTTCTTC

size: .
D: .
V: TRBV7-2
J: TRBJ2-1
CDR3: CASSLESSGNEQFF
DNA: TGTGCCAGCAGCTTAGAGAGTAGCGGCAATGAGCAGTTCTTC

size: .
D: TRBD1
V: TRBV7-3
J: TRBJ1-1
CDR3: CASSLQERQGANTEAFF
DNA: TGTGCCAGCAGCCTACAAGAACGACAGGGGGCGAACACTGAAGCTTTCTTT

size: .
D: TRBD1
V: TRBV7-8
J: TRBJ2-7
CDR3: CASSSWTGWDEQYF
DNA: TGTGCCAGCAGCTCTTGGACAGGGTGGGACGAGCAGTACTTC

size: .
D: .
V: TRBV7-8
J: TRBJ1-5
CDR3: CASTPGTKAGNQPQHF
DNA: TGTGCCAGCACCCCTGGGACAAAAGCGGGCAATCAGCCCCAGCATTTT

size: .
D: TRBD1
V: TRBV3-1/TRBV3-2
J: TRBJ1-2
CDR3: CASSQASRGRFGYTF
DNA: TGTGCCAGCAGCCAAGCGTCCAGGGGGCGCTTTGGCTACACCTTC